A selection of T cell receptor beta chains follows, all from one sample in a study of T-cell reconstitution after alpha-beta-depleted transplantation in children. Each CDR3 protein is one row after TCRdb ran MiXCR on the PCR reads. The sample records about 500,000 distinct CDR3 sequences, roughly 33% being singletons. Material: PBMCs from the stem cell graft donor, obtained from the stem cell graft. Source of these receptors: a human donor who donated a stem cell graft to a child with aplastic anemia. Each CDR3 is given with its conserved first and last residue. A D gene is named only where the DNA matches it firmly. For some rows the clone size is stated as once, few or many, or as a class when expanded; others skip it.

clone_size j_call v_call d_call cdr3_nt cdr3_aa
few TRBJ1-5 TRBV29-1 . TGCAGCGTTACCAAAGGGACGGGGAATCAGCCCCAGCATTTT CSVTKGTGNQPQHF
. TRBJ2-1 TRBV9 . TGTGCCAGCAGCTCTCGCATGGAGGAAACTTACAATGAGCAGTTCTTC CASSSRMEETYNEQFF
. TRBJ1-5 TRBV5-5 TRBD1 TGTGCCAGCAGCTTGGCCCACAGGGGGAGTCAGCCCCAGCATTTT CASSLAHRGSQPQHF
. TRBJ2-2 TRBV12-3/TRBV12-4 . TGTGCCACCTCGGTCCCCACCGGGGAGCTGTTTTTT CATSVPTGELFF
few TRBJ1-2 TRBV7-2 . TGTGCCAGCAGCTTACTCGGGGTTGGCTACACCTTC CASSLLGVGYTF
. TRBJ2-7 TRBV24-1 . TGTGCCACCAGTGATTTGACGGGATACGAGCAGTACTTC CATSDLTGYEQYF
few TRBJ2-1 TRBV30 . TGTGCCTGGAATCCGGGTCCCAATGAGCAGTTCTTC CAWNPGPNEQFF
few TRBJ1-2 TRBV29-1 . TGCAGCGTTGTGACGGACGTTCGTGGCTACACCTTC CSVVTDVRGYTF
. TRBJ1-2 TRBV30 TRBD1 TGTGCCTGGAGTGTGAACAGGGGTGCGAACTATGGCTACACCTTC CAWSVNRGANYGYTF
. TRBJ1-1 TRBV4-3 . TGCGCCAGCAGCCAAGCAGAGGGGACTGAAGCTTTCTTT CASSQAEGTEAFF
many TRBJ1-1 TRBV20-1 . TGCAGTGCTAGCCGTGGGGGCACTGAAGCTTTCTTT CSASRGGTEAFF
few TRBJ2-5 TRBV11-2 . TGTGCCAGCAGCGTTCCCGGGACGACAGACTTC CASSVPGTTDF
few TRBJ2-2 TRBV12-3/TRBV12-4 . TGTGCCAGCAGTCCCCGGACGGATGCAAACACCGGGGAGCTGTTTTTT CASSPRTDANTGELFF
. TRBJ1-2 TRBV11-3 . TGTGCCAGCAGCTTAGGGGTCGGGGACCTCTATGGCTACACCTTC CASSLGVGDLYGYTF
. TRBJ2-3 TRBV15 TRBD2 TGTGCCACCAGCAGAGGGGGGACTAGCGGGTCTAGCACAGATACGCAGTATTTT CATSRGGTSGSSTDTQYF
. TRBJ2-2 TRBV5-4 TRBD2 TGTGCCAGCAGCTTGGCTTCTAGCGGGACCGGGGAGCTGTTTTTT CASSLASSGTGELFF
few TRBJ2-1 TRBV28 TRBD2 TGTGCCAGCAGTTCCACGGGACTAGCGTTTTCCTTC CASSSTGLAFSF
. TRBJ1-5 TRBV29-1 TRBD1 TGCAGCGTCTCGGACAGGGAAAATCAGCCCCAGCATTTT CSVSDRENQPQHF
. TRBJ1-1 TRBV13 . TGTGCCAGCAGCTTCAGGGTGACTATGAACACTGAAGCTTTCTTT CASSFRVTMNTEAFF
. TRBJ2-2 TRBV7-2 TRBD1 TGTGCCAGCAGCCTGGGACAGCCTGGCACCGGGGAGCTGTTTTTT CASSLGQPGTGELFF
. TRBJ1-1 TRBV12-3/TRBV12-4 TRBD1 TGTGCCAGCAGCTCTGACAGGGGATCTGAAGCTTTCTTT CASSSDRGSEAFF
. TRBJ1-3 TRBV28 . TGTGCCAGCAACGGTGGTGCTGGAAACACCATATATTTT CASNGGAGNTIYF
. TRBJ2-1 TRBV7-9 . TGTGCCAGCAGCATCGGACTTAACAATGAGCAGTTCTTC CASSIGLNNEQFF
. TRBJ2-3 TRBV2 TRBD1 TGTGCCAGCAGGGCGGACAGGGTGACAGATACGCAGTATTTT CASRADRVTDTQYF
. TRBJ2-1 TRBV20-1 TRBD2 TGCAGTGCTTCTAGCGGGAGGGCCGATTCTGAGCAGTTCTTC CSASSGRADSEQFF
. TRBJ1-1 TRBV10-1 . TGCGCCAGCAGTGAGTCCCCATGGAACACTGAAGCTTTCTTT CASSESPWNTEAFF
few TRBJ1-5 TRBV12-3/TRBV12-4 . TGTGCCAGCAGTCAGAACGGGAATCAGCCCCAGCATTTT CASSQNGNQPQHF
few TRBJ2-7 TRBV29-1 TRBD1 TGCAGCGTTGATTGGGGACAGGGTCGGAGCGAGCAGTACTTC CSVDWGQGRSEQYF
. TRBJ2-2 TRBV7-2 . TGTGCCAGCAGCCCGCAGCTGAACACCGGGGAGCTGTTTTTT CASSPQLNTGELFF
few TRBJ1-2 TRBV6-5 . TGTGCCAGCAGTTACCTGGGACTACACTATGGCTACACCTTC CASSYLGLHYGYTF
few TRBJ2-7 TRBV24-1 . TGTGCCACCAGTGATGGGGCAGGGCTCGAGCAGTACTTC CATSDGAGLEQYF
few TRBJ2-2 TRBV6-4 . TGTGCCAGCAGTGATGGAGGGGAGCGTAGCACCGGGGAGCTGTTTTTT CASSDGGERSTGELFF
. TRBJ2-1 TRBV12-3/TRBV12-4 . TGTGCCAGCAGTTCTGGACCTGTCGGCGAGAATGAGCAGTTCTTC CASSSGPVGENEQFF
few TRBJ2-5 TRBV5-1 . TGCTCCAGCAGCTTACGTTACAGCCGGGGAGAGACCCAGTACTTC CSSSLRYSRGETQYF
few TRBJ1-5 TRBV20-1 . TGCAGTGCTAGAAAGAGTGGGGACGTTAGCAATCAGCCCCAGCATTTT CSARKSGDVSNQPQHF
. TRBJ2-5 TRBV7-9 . TGTGCCAGCAGCTTAGCCCTCGGCAGCCAAGAGACCCAGTACTTC CASSLALGSQETQYF
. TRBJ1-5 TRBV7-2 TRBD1 TGTGCCAGCAGCCTGGACAGGGAAAGCAATCAGCCCCAGCATTTT CASSLDRESNQPQHF